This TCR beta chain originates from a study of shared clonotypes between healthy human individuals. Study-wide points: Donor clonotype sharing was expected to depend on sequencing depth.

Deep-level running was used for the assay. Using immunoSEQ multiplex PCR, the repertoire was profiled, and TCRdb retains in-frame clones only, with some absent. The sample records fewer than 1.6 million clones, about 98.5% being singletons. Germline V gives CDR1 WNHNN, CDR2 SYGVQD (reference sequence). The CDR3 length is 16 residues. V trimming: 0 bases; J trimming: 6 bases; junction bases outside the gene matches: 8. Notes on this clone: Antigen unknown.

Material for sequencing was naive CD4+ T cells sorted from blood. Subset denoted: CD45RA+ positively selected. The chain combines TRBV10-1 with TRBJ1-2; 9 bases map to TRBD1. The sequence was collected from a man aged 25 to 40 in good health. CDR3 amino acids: CASSESIGTGIHGYTF. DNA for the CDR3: TGCGCCAGCAGTGAGTCGATCGGGACAGGGATACATGGCTACACCTTC.